This T cell receptor beta chain was captured in a study of identical twins. The germline CDR1 and CDR2 sequences are SGHTA and FQGNSA. The CDR3 loop spans 16 amino acids. V lost 0 bases, J lost 4 bases, and 3 bases stayed unmatched. This clonotype is classed as medium-sized. Its antigen is unidentified. Study findings and constraints: Conclusions relied on cross-sectional statistical analysis, not following the same donors. There is a chance that invariant MAIT and iNKT cells partially muddied zero-insertion analyses.

cDNA molecules carried unique molecular identifiers, and template switching added a universal primer site. TCRdb reprocessed the 5' RACE reads with MiXCR, giving one entry per CDR3 protein. Of 200,000 to 250,000 distinct CDR3 sequences in the sample, approximately 10% were seen once. This clonotype originated in a man between 50 and 59 years old in good health. Sequences were obtained from memory T cells sorted from blood. The chain is built from TRBV7-2 and TRBJ2-1; TRBD2 aligns across 10 bases. The CDR3 DNA follows: TGTGCCAGCAGCTTAGCCAGCGGGAGGGGGTACAATGAGCAGTTCTTC. Its protein product is CASSLASGRGYNEQFF.